The 21 T cell receptor beta chains below come from one sample, sequenced in a study of blood T cell repertoires in COVID-19. Produced via immunoSEQ multiplex PCR; TCRdb's table is partial and in-frame only. The sample holds 200,000 to 250,000 clones, roughly four fifths seen once. The source material was PBMCs or T cells enriched from blood (not recorded which). These receptor sequences come from a man in his sixties who had recovered from COVID-19.

The chain links TRBV19 to TRBJ1-5; possible D gene TRBD1, 5 bases. Germline values: CDR1 LNHDA, CDR2 SQIVND (reference sequence). V lost 5 bases, J lost 2 bases, and 16 bases lay in between. The CDR3 extends over 16 amino acids. CDR3 in DNA: TGTGCCAGTAGTCCGCGGGGGATGGTTGGCAATCAGCCCCAGCATTTT. Translation: CASSPRGMVGNQPQHF.

The rearrangement links TRBV27 to TRBJ2-7, with TRBD1 as a possible D gene (6 bases). CDR1 is MNHEY, CDR2 SMNVEV, per germline (reference sequence). The V and J ends lost 0 bases and 2 bases respectively, with 11 bases between them. The CDR3 runs 15 residues. CDR3: CASSLSQGLAYEQYF. The CDR3 DNA is TGTGCCAGCAGTTTATCCCAGGGGCTAGCCTACGAGCAGTACTTC.

In the case of this clone: Other DNA sequences from this sample encode an identical CDR3 as well. The rearrangement links TRBV19 to TRBJ1-2; TRBD1 matches at 8 bases. V was clipped by 4 bases and J by 4 bases; unmatched bases: 8. Germline CDR1 is LNHDA and CDR2 is SQIVND (reference sequence). The CDR3 spans 15 residues. The CDR3 sequence is CASSTPGTGSYGYTF. The CDR3, as DNA: TGTGCCAGTAGTACCCCCGGGACAGGCAGCTATGGCTACACCTTC. The full variable domain, in which reference TRBV19 and TRBJ1-2 provide the parts outside the CDR3, is DGGITQSPKYLFRKEGQNVTLSCEQNLNHDAMYWYRQDPGQGLRLIYYSQIVNDFQKGDIAEGYSVSREKKESFPLTVTSAQKNPTAFYLCASSTPGTGSYGYTFGSGTRLTVV.

The genes are TRBV7-2 and TRBJ2-3; 9 nucleotides match TRBD1. This CDR3 contains 16 residues. Germline V gene lookup returns CDR1 SGHTA and CDR2 FQGNSA. V shed 8 bases and J 4 bases; nucleotides not matched to a gene: 13. The CDR3 reads CASGSHPGQGSDTQYF. The CDR3 nucleotides read TGTGCCAGCGGGTCACACCCGGGACAGGGTTCAGATACGCAGTATTTT.

J is TRBJ2-7 and V is TRBV7-2, with TRBD1 as a possible D gene (6 bases). The V gene lost 5 bases and the J gene lost 4 bases, with 12 bases spanning the gap. From germline, CDR1 is SGHTA and CDR2 FQGNSA. The CDR3 sequence is 13 residues long. The CDR3 protein is CASSRDTGYEQYF. DNA for the CDR3: TGTGCCAGCAGCCGGGACACCGGTTACGAGCAGTACTTC.

This clone came up once. The chain recombines TRBV5-5 with TRBJ2-3; 7 nucleotides align to TRBD2. Germline CDR1 is SGHKS and CDR2 is YYEKEE (reference sequence). The CDR3 contains 14 residues. The ends lost 6 bases at V and 2 bases at J; junction bases unmatched: 6. The CDR3 protein is CASNPGGTTDTQYF. In DNA, the CDR3 is TGTGCCAGCAACCCGGGGGGAACCACAGATACGCAGTATTTT.

V gene TRBV10-3 combines with J gene TRBJ2-1; tentative D call: TRBD1 (6 bases). Germline loops: CDR1 ENHRY, CDR2 SYGVKD. The CDR3 covers 13 residues. V lost 7 bases to trimming and J lost 8 bases, with 15 bases between them. DNA of the CDR3: TGTGCCATCAAGCCGGACAGTATCGATGAGCAGTTCTTC. Its translation is CAIKPDSIDEQFF.

This clone was counted once. The V and J genes are TRBV5-6 and TRBJ2-1; a possible D gene is TRBD1 (7 bases). The ends were cut back, 2 bases at V and 3 bases at J, with 12 bases in the middle. CDR1 SGHDT and CDR2 YYEEEE come from the germline V gene. There are 15 residues in the CDR3. CDR3 protein: CASSFQGGSYNEQFF. The DNA for the CDR3 is TGTGCCAGCAGCTTTCAGGGGGGCAGCTACAATGAGCAGTTCTTC.

DNA for the CDR3: TGTGCCAGCATGGGCCAAGGGGGTCCCTATGGCTACACCTTC. Translation: CASMGQGGPYGYTF. The V gene is TRBV2, the J gene TRBJ1-2, with D maybe TRBD1 (6 bases). Germline assignment: CDR1 SNHLY and CDR2 FYNNEI. CDR3 size: 14 residues. Trimming removed 7 bases from V and 4 bases from J, with 16 bases in between.

This chain connects TRBV7-2 to TRBJ1-1; D remains unclear. This CDR3 has 15 residues. V lost 5 bases and J lost 0, with 13 bases in between. The germline V gene has CDR1 SGHTA and CDR2 FQGNSA. CDR3 bases: TGTGCCAGCAGCCCGAGAACCCTACTGAACACTGAAGCTTTCTTT. The encoded protein is CASSPRTLLNTEAFF.

The chain couples TRBV5-6 to TRBJ1-2; possibly TRBD1 for D (6 bases). This CDR3 has 14 amino acids. CDR1 is SGHDT, CDR2 YYEEEE, per germline. V lost 0 bases and J 7 bases, leaving 13 bases between the germline ends. CDR3 bases: TGTGCCAGCAGCTTGGGTACAGGGATCATTGGCTACACCTTC. Amino acid sequence: CASSLGTGIIGYTF. Together with reference TRBV5-6 and TRBJ1-2, the CDR3 gives the full variable domain: DAGVTQSPTHLIKTRGQQVTLRCSPKSGHDTVSWYQQALGQGPQFIFQYYEEEERQRGNFPDRFSGHQFPNYSSELNVNALLLGDSALYLCASSLGTGIIGYTFGSGTRLTVV.

The CDR3, as DNA: TGTGCCAGCAGCCAAGCCACGGGACAATTGGTTTCCTTCGAGACTGAAGCTTTCTTT. Translated, it gives CASSQATGQLVSFETEAFF. The chain joins TRBV4-2 to TRBJ1-1, with a possible D match to TRBD1 (6 bases). Germline V lookup: CDR1 LGHNA, CDR2 YNFKEQ. The CDR3 runs 19 residues. The V and J ends lost 1 base and 5 bases respectively, with 26 bases between them.

The chain links TRBV5-1 to TRBJ2-1; 11 bases fit TRBD2. The CDR3 covers 15 residues. With V trimmed by 4 bases and J by 7 bases, 7 bases remained unmatched. The germline CDR1 and CDR2 sequences are SGHRS and YFSETQ. Here the CDR3 DNA reads TGCGCCAGCAGCGGCTTAGCGGGGGGGCGAAATGAGCAGTTCTTC. Translating gives CASSGLAGGRNEQFF.

V is TRBV7-3 and J is TRBJ1-1; possible D gene TRBD1, 5 bases. CDR1 and CDR2 from the germline V gene are SGHTA and FQGTGA. V gave up 5 bases and J gave up 1 base, with 8 bases separating them. The CDR3 loop spans 13 amino acids. The CDR3 loop reads CASSVTGNTEAFF. DNA for the CDR3: TGTGCCAGCAGCGTTACAGGGAACACTGAAGCTTTCTTT.

This clone came up many times. V and J are TRBV29-1 and TRBJ2-1, with 9 bases lining up with TRBD2. The germline CDR1 and CDR2 sequences are SQVTM and ANQGSEA. This CDR3 has 15 residues. The V segment lost 6 bases and the J segment 5 bases; nucleotides outside the gene matches: 11. Written as DNA, the CDR3 is TGCAGCGTACCCCGCGGGGCGGGGGGGAACAATGAGCAGTTCTTC. Its translation: CSVPRGAGGNNEQFF.

V usage is TRBV4-1 and J usage is TRBJ1-2; D is perhaps TRBD1 (6 bases). V lost 0 bases, J lost 2 bases, and 13 bases lay in between. Germline-derived CDR1 and CDR2 are MGHRA and YSYEKL. CDR3 length: 16 amino acids. CDR3 protein: CASSQEQGRGNYGYTF. As DNA, the CDR3 is TGCGCCAGCAGCCAAGAGCAGGGAAGGGGGAACTATGGCTACACCTTC.

In nucleotides, the CDR3 is TGTGCCAGTAGTATCACTAGACAAGAGACCCAGTACTTC. Translated: CASSITRQETQYF. The chain carries TRBV19 and TRBJ2-5; D is perhaps TRBD2 (5 bases). The CDR3 runs 13 residues. Germline V CDR1 and CDR2: LNHDA, SQIVND (reference sequence). V lost 3 bases to trimming and J lost 2 bases, with 7 bases between them.

In DNA form, the CDR3 reads TGTGCCAGCAGCGCCGGGACTAGTTTGACCTACGAGCAGTACTTC. Translation: CASSAGTSLTYEQYF. V is TRBV6-2 or TRBV6-3 and J is TRBJ2-7; 8 bases match TRBD2. Per the germline V gene, CDR1 is MNHEY and CDR2 is SVGEGT. V shed 6 bases, J shed 2 bases, and the junction held 9 bases outside the gene matches. The length of the CDR3 is 15 residues.

This clone was seen only a few times. The chain employs TRBV11-2 and TRBJ1-3; possible D gene TRBD1, 6 bases. The CDR3 has 15 residues. The germline gives CDR1 SGHAT, CDR2 FQNNGV. V gave up 5 bases and J gave up 0 bases, with 11 bases separating them. The CDR3 DNA follows: TGTGCCAGCAGCCGTACAGGGAGCTCTGGAAACACCATATATTTT. The encoded protein is CASSRTGSSGNTIYF.

This chain connects TRBV7-2 to TRBJ1-5; no reliable D call. Germline values: CDR1 SGHTA, CDR2 FQGNSA. V lost 1 base and J 2 bases, leaving 12 bases between the germline ends. The CDR3 is 16 residues long. CDR3 protein: CASSLEYGEGNQPQHF. The CDR3 region has the DNA TGTGCCAGCAGCTTAGAGTACGGGGAGGGCAATCAGCCCCAGCATTTT.

The V call is TRBV10-3, the J call TRBJ2-7, with D perhaps matching TRBD2 (7 bases). Germline loops: CDR1 ENHRY, CDR2 SYGVKD. This CDR3 region has 14 residues. V gave up 9 bases and J gave up 2 bases, with 17 bases separating them. The CDR3 DNA reads TGTGCCATGTCAGCATCGGGGGGCGCCTACGAGCAGTACTTC. Translated: CAMSASGGAYEQYF.